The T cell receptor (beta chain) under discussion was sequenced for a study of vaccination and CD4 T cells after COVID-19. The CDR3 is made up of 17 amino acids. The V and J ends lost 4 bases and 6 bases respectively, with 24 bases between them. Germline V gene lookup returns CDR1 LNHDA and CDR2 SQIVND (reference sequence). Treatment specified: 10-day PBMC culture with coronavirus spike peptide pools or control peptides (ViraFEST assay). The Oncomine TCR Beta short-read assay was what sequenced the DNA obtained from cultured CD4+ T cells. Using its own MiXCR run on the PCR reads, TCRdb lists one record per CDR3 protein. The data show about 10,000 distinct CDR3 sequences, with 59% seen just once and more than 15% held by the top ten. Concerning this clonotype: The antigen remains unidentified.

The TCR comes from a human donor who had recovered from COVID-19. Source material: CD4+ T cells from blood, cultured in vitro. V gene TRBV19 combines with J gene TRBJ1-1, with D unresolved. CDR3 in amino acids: CASSTQQRPMEVAEAFF. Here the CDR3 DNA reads TGTGCCAGTAGTACCCAGCAGAGACCGATGGAAGTTGCTGAAGCTTTCTTT.